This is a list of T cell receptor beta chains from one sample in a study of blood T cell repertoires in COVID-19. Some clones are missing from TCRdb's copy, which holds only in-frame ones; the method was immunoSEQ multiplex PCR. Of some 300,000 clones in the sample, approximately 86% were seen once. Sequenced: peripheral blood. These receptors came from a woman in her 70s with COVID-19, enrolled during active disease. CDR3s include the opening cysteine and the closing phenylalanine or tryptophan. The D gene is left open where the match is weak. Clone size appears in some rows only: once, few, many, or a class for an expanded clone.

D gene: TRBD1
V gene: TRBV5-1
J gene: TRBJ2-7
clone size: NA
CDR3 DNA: TGCGCCAGCAGCTTGGGTACAGGGGGATCCAGCGAGCAGTACTTC
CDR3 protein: CASSLGTGGSSEQYF

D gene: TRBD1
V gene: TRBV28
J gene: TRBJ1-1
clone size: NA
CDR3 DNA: TGTGCCAGCAGTACACCAGGACAGGGACCATCTGAAGCTTTCTTT
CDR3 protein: CASSTPGQGPSEAFF

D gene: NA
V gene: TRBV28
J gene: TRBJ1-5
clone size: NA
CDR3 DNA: TGTGCCAGCAGTCAGATGGGGGCTTATAGCAATCAGCCCCAGCATTTT
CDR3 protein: CASSQMGAYSNQPQHF

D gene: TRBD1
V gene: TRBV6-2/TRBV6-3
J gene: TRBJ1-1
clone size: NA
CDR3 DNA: TGTGCCAGCAGTTGGGACAGGGTAGGTGAAGCTTTCTTT
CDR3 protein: CASSWDRVGEAFF

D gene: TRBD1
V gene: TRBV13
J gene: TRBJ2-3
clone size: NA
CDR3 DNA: TGTGCCAGCAGCCAACAGGGGTCACGTTTCACAGATACGCAGTATTTT
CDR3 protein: CASSQQGSRFTDTQYF

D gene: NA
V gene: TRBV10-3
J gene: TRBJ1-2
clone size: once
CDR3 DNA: TGTGCCATCAGTGAGTTCGGGGGGGACGGCTACACCTTC
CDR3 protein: CAISEFGGDGYTF

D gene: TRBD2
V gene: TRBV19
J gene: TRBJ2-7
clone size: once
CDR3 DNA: TGTGCCAGTAGTATTTCTAGCGGGGGCTCCTACGAGCAGTACTTC
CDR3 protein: CASSISSGGSYEQYF

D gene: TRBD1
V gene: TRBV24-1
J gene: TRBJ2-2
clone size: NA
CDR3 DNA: TGTGCCACCAGTGGCGTGACAGGGGGCGTCACCGGGGAGCTGTTTTTT
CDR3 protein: CATSGVTGGVTGELFF

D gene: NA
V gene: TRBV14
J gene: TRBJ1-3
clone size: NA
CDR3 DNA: TGTGCCAGCAGCCGTTATGCCCAGAACTCTGGAAACACCATATATTTT
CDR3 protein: CASSRYAQNSGNTIYF

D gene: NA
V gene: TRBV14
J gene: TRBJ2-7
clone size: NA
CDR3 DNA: TGTGCCAGCAGCCATCTCCTGGAGCAGTACTTC
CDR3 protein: CASSHLLEQYF

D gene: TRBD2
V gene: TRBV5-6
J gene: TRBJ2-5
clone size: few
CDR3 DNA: TGTGCCAGCAGCCGGACTAGCGGGGGCGTAGAGACCCAGTACTTC
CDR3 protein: CASSRTSGGVETQYF

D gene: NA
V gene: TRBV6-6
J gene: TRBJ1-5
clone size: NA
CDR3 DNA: TGTGCCAGCAGTTACTCAGGGGATCAGCCCCAGCATTTT
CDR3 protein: CASSYSGDQPQHF

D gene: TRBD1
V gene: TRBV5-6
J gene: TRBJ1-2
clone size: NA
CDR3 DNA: TGTGCCAGCAGCCCTGGGACAGGGGGCGCAAGGAACTATGGCTACACCTTC
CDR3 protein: CASSPGTGGARNYGYTF